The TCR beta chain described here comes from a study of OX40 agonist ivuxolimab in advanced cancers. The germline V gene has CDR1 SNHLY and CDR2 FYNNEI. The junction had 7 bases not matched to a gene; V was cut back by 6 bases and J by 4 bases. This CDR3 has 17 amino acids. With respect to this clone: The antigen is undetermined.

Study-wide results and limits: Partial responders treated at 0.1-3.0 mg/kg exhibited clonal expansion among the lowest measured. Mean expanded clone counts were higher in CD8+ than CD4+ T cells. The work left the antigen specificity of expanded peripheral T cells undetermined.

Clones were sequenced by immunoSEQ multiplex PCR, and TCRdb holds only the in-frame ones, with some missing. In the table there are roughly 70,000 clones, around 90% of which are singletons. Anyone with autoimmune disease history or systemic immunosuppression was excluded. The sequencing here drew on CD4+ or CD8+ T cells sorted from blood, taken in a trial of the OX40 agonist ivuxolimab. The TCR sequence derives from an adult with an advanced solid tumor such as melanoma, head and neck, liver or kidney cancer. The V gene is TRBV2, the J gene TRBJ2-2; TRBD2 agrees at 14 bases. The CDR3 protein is CASRGTSGSYGTGELFF. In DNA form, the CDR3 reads TGTGCCAGCAGGGGGACTAGCGGGAGCTACGGCACCGGGGAGCTGTTTTTT.